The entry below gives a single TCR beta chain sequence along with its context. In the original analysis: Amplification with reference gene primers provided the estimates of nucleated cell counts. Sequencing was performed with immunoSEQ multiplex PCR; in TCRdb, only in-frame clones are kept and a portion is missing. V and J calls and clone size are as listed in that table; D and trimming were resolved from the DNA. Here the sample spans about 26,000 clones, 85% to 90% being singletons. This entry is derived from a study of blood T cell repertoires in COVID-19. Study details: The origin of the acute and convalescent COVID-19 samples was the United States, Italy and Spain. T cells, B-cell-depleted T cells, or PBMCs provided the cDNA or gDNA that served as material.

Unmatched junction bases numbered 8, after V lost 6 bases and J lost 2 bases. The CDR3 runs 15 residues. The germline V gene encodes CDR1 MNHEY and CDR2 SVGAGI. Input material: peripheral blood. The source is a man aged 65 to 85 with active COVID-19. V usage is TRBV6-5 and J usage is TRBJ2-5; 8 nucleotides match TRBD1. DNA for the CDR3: TGTGCCAGCAGACGGGGACAGGCTCGACAAGAGACCCAGTACTTC. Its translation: CASRRGQARQETQYF.